These 20 T cell receptor beta chains share one sample of origin, sequenced in a study of blood T cell repertoires in COVID-19. Profiled with immunoSEQ multiplex PCR; TCRdb holds only in-frame clones, not every one. The sample holds some 95,000 clones, 91% seen once. Sequenced material: peripheral blood. All receptors derive from a human donor with active COVID-19. The donor label of this sample is uncertain.

The V and J genes are TRBV11-3 and TRBJ2-5, with no clear D. Germline loops: CDR1 SGHNT, CDR2 YENEEA. The germline V and J ends were trimmed by 1 base and 3 bases, with 6 bases remaining between them. The CDR3 has 13 residues. The CDR3: CASSLGLEETQYF. Written as DNA, the CDR3 is TGTGCCAGCAGCTTAGGGCTTGAAGAGACCCAGTACTTC.

The genes are TRBV7-2 and TRBJ2-6; tentative D call: TRBD1 (6 bases). The germline V gene has CDR1 SGHTA and CDR2 FQGNSA. Trimming left V 4 bases short and J 2 bases short, with 9 bases between. This CDR3 has 15 amino acids. The CDR3 is CASSYRAAGANVLTF. CDR3 nucleotide sequence: TGTGCCAGCAGCTACAGGGCTGCTGGGGCCAACGTCCTGACTTTC.

The gene calls are TRBV9 and TRBJ1-2; perhaps TRBD1 as D (5 bases). The CDR3 is made up of 15 amino acids. The V and J ends lost 0 bases and 4 bases respectively, with 13 bases between them. Germline values: CDR1 SGDLS, CDR2 YYNGEE. The DNA for the CDR3 is TGTGCCAGCAGCGTAGGCAGGGCCCCGACCTATGGCTACACCTTC. It encodes CASSVGRAPTYGYTF.

The chain has TRBV9 and TRBJ2-2; TRBD2 matches 8 bases. Per the germline V gene, CDR1 is SGDLS and CDR2 is YYNGEE. This CDR3 is built from 17 residues. J gave up 1 base and V 0 bases, and 5 bases lay outside the gene matches. CDR3: CASSVEAGDMNTGELFF. The CDR3 DNA follows: TGTGCCAGCAGCGTAGAAGCGGGGGATATGAACACCGGGGAGCTGTTTTTT.

The chain couples TRBV28 to TRBJ1-1; D may be TRBD1 (6 bases). The CDR3 loop spans 14 amino acids. Germline assignment: CDR1 MDHEN and CDR2 SYDVKM. Trimming removed 8 bases at V and 0 bases at J, with 13 bases between. The CDR3 reads CASASGALNTEAFF. CDR3 DNA sequence: TGTGCCAGCGCCTCAGGGGCTTTGAACACTGAAGCTTTCTTT.

The rearrangement links TRBV14 to TRBJ2-4; 13 bases are a match to TRBD2. CDR1 SGHDN and CDR2 FVKESK come from the germline V gene. This CDR3 is built from 20 residues. V dropped 3 bases and J dropped 0; count of bases not matched to a gene: 11. CDR3 in DNA: TGTGCCAGCAGCCAGGGGGCCGGGACTAGCGGGACTCTAGCCAAAAACATTCAGTACTTC. Protein sequence: CASSQGAGTSGTLAKNIQYF.

The chain is built from TRBV13 and TRBJ2-1; possibly TRBD1 for D (5 bases). The CDR3 contains 14 residues. V lost 5 bases and J lost 7, with 15 bases in between. CDR1 and CDR2 from the germline V gene are PRHDT and FYEKMQ (reference sequence). DNA of the CDR3: TGTGCCAGCAGCAACCCCTCGACAGTAAATGAGCAGTTCTTC. Its translation: CASSNPSTVNEQFF.

The chain combines TRBV10-2 with TRBJ2-7; tentative D call: TRBD1 (6 bases). V lost 3 bases to trimming and J lost 0 bases, with 12 bases between them. This CDR3 region has 15 residues. Per the germline V gene, CDR1 is WSHSY and CDR2 is SAAADI. Here the CDR3 reads CASSELWGPSYEQYF. The CDR3 DNA reads as TGCGCCAGCAGTGAATTGTGGGGGCCCTCCTACGAGCAGTACTTC.

This chain uses TRBV2 with TRBJ1-1, with D possibly TRBD1 on 5 matching bases. Per germline, CDR1 SNHLY and CDR2 FYNNEI. CDR3 size: 15 residues. Trimming stripped 2 bases from V and 4 bases from J, with 14 bases between. CDR3 DNA sequence: TGTGCCAGCAGTGAATCCGACGGGAGGGGCACTGAAGCTTTCTTT. As protein: CASSESDGRGTEAFF.

J is TRBJ1-2 and V is TRBV12-3 or TRBV12-4, with 8 bases that match TRBD1. The CDR3 runs to 13 residues. V was clipped by 1 base and J by 7 bases; unmatched bases: 2. CDR3 DNA: TGTGCCAGCAGTTTAGGGACAGGGACTGGCTACACCTTC. It codes for CASSLGTGTGYTF.

This chain uses TRBV5-1 with TRBJ1-2, with D unresolved. The CDR3 is made up of 13 amino acids. CDR1 is SGHRS and CDR2 is YFSETQ in the germline V gene. With 6 bases removed from V and 8 bases from J, the gap between germline ends came to 17 bases. In DNA, the CDR3 is TGCGCCAGCAAGAACTCCACCCGGAGAGGCTACACCTTC. Amino acids: CASKNSTRRGYTF.

The J gene is TRBJ2-7, the V gene TRBV28; possibly TRBD1 for D (6 bases). The CDR3 runs to 14 residues. Trimming stripped 7 bases from V and 0 bases from J, with 13 bases between. Germline lookup yields CDR1 MDHEN and CDR2 SYDVKM. The CDR3 nucleotides are TGTGCCAGCAACGCCAGGGGCACCTCCTACGAGCAGTACTTC. Translating gives CASNARGTSYEQYF. Based on the CDR3 plus reference TRBV28 and TRBJ2-7, the full variable domain is DVKVTQSSRYLVKRTGEKVFLECVQDMDHENMFWYRQDPGLGLRLIYFSYDVKMKEKGDIPEGYSVSREKKERFSLILESASTNQTSMYLCASNARGTSYEQYFGPGTRLTVT.

The gene calls are TRBV1 and TRBJ2-3; TRBD2 is taken as the D call from the table, unchecked against the DNA. TRBV1 constitutes a pseudogene. CDR3 length equals 15 residues. CDR3 sequence (DNA): TGCACCAGCAGAGACTTACTAGCGGGGGGAGATACGCAGTATTTT. Translation gives CTSRDLLAGGDTQYF.

V usage is TRBV9 and J usage is TRBJ2-1; possibly TRBD2 for D (5 bases). V was trimmed by 4 bases and J by 9 bases, leaving 14 bases between them. The germline CDR1 and CDR2 sequences are SGDLS and YYNGEE. The CDR3 is 13 amino acids. In DNA form, the CDR3 reads TGTGCCAGCAGCTCCCCTCGGCGGGCTGAGCAGTTCTTC. It translates to CASSSPRRAEQFF.

V usage is TRBV5-5 and J usage is TRBJ2-1; tentatively, D is TRBD2 (5 bases). Germline values: CDR1 SGHKS, CDR2 YYEKEE (reference sequence). Trimming pared 2 bases from V and 2 bases from J, leaving 11 bases between. The CDR3 consists of 15 residues. CDR3 in DNA: TGTGCCAGCAGCTTAGACGGACTGGCCTACAATGAGCAGTTCTTC. Translating gives CASSLDGLAYNEQFF.

The chain links TRBV19 to TRBJ2-5, with 13 bases matching TRBD2. The germline CDR1 and CDR2 sequences are LNHDA and SQIVND (reference sequence). The V gene end was trimmed by 3 bases and the J gene end by 1 base; junction bases not matched to a gene: 2. The CDR3 extends over 16 amino acids. CDR3 region: CASSIGTSGAQETQYF. CDR3 bases: TGTGCCAGTAGTATTGGGACTAGCGGGGCCCAAGAGACCCAGTACTTC.

The chain joins TRBV9 to TRBJ2-7, with 8 bases lining up with TRBD1. Germline-derived CDR1 and CDR2 are SGDLS and YYNGEE. CDR3 length equals 15 residues. The J segment lost 5 bases and the V segment lost 4 bases, leaving 11 bases of the junction unmatched. Written as DNA, the CDR3 is TGTGCCAGCAGCTTCACCTCTGGACAGGGTCACGAGCAGTACTTC. It translates to CASSFTSGQGHEQYF.

The rearrangement joins TRBV7-2 to TRBJ2-3, with 8 positions matching TRBD2. There are 15 residues in the CDR3. Germline lookup yields CDR1 SGHTA and CDR2 FQGNSA. Unmatched junction bases numbered 4, after V lost 4 bases and J lost 1 base. Here the CDR3 reads CASSWSAGGTDTQYF. The CDR3 nucleotides read TGTGCCAGCAGCTGGTCAGCGGGGGGCACAGATACGCAGTATTTT.

The J gene is TRBJ2-1, the V gene TRBV13, with D hard to call. The germline V gene has CDR1 PRHDT and CDR2 FYEKMQ (reference sequence). The CDR3 extends over 14 amino acids. Between the trimmed V and J ends, which lost 1 base and 4 bases, there was a span of 8 bases. The CDR3 loop is CASSLDRDYNEQFF. CDR3 DNA sequence: TGTGCCAGCAGCTTAGACAGAGATTACAATGAGCAGTTCTTC.

V and J are TRBV28 and TRBJ2-1; 7 bases map to TRBD1. The junction had 13 bases not matched to a gene; V was cut back by 1 base and J by 4 bases. Germline-derived CDR1 and CDR2 are MDHEN and SYDVKM. The CDR3 is 18 amino acids. For the CDR3, the DNA is TGTGCCAGCAGTTTATTCGCCGCTGGGGACAGCCCTTACAATGAGCAGTTCTTC. Its protein product is CASSLFAAGDSPYNEQFF.